These T cell receptor beta chains were read from a single sample in a study of blood T cell repertoires in COVID-19. Profiling relied on immunoSEQ multiplex PCR, and the TCRdb table lists in-frame clones only, not all of them. The sample has hundreds of thousands of clones, almost 85% seen once. The material sequenced was peripheral blood. The receptors stem from a man aged 45-65 years with active or convalescent COVID-19. CDR3s include the opening cysteine and the closing phenylalanine or tryptophan. The order of the fields is CDR3 length, J gene, D gene, V gene, clone size, CDR3 DNA, CDR3 protein. A D gene is named only where the DNA matches it firmly. Not every row has a clone size; where given, it reads once, few, many or a size class.

>15|TRBJ2-7|NA|TRBV20-1|once
TGCAGTGCTAGTCTGCCCCCGGGAACTAACTACGAGCAGTACTTC
CSASLPPGTNYEQYF
>13|TRBJ2-4|TRBD1|TRBV6-5|NA
TGTGCCAGCAGTTACTCGACGCAGGGGGTACAGTACTTC
CASSYSTQGVQYF
>16|TRBJ2-1|TRBD1|TRBV20-1|NA
TGCAGTGCTAGTAGGACAGGGGAAGTTTCCTACAATGAGCAGTTCTTC
CSASRTGEVSYNEQFF
>13|TRBJ2-5|NA|TRBV19|NA
TGTGCCAGTAGTATCGCTCTCCTTGCGGCCCAGTACTTC
CASSIALLAAQYF
>18|TRBJ1-6|TRBD1|TRBV6-1|few
TGTGCCAGCAGTGAAGCTGTCAGGGGGAGCTCCTATAATTCACCCCTCCACTTT
CASSEAVRGSSYNSPLHF
>15|TRBJ2-2|NA|TRBV9|few
TGTGCCAGCAGCGTAGCTCCGACTGAACCCGGGGAGCTGTTTTTT
CASSVAPTEPGELFF
>17|TRBJ1-4|TRBD1|TRBV7-3|NA
TGTGCCAGCAGCTCTCGACAGGGTATTATGGGTAATGAAAAACTGTTTTTT
CASSSRQGIMGNEKLFF
>17|TRBJ1-6|NA|TRBV28|NA
TGTGCCAGCAGAACCCCTTGGTCGTCGACTGAGGGTTCACCCCTCCACTTT
CASRTPWSSTEGSPLHF
>16|TRBJ1-1|TRBD1|TRBV5-1|NA
TGCGCCAGCAGCCCGGACAGGGGGATTATGAACACTGAAGCTTTCTTT
CASSPDRGIMNTEAFF
>16|TRBJ1-2|TRBD1|TRBV10-2|NA
TGCGCCAGCAGTGAGTTAACAGGGGGCTTCTGGTATGGCTACACCTTC
CASSELTGGFWYGYTF
>13|TRBJ1-4|TRBD1|TRBV5-6|few
TGTGCCAGCAGGGGACAGGAGAATGAAAAACTGTTTTTT
CASRGQENEKLFF
>15|TRBJ2-1|TRBD1|TRBV27|NA
TGTGCCAGCAGTTTAGTCTCGACAGGGGGCAATGAGCAGTTCTTC
CASSLVSTGGNEQFF
>16|TRBJ1-1|NA|TRBV5-6|NA
TGTGCCAGCAGCTTGGGTGGCGGGACGGTGAACACTGAAGCTTTCTTT
CASSLGGGTVNTEAFF
>18|TRBJ2-7|NA|TRBV24-1|NA
TGTGCCATCCGCAGTCATATCCCAGACAGGATCCTCTCCTACGAGCAGTACTTC
CAIRSHIPDRILSYEQYF
>15|TRBJ2-7|TRBD1|TRBV20-1|NA
TGCAGTGCTAGTCGGGGGACAGGAGTCTCCTACGAGCAGTACTTC
CSASRGTGVSYEQYF
>13|TRBJ1-2|NA|TRBV19|NA
TGTGCCAGTAGTATTGCGGCTAACTATGGCTACACCTTC
CASSIAANYGYTF
>14|TRBJ1-5|NA|TRBV6-4|NA
TGTGCCAGTCCCCCTTGGCCTAGCAATCAGCCCCAGCATTTT
CASPPWPSNQPQHF
>13|TRBJ2-3|TRBD2|TRBV7-3|NA
TGTGCCAGCAGCTTCGGGGGAGGGGATACGCAGTATTTT
CASSFGGGDTQYF
>15|TRBJ1-4|TRBD1|TRBV5-4|NA
TGTGCCAGCAGTTTGGGGACAGGGCGGGATGAAAAACTGTTTTTT
CASSLGTGRDEKLFF
>13|TRBJ1-2|NA|TRBV19|once
TGTGCCAGTAACCCTCGGGGGGCAGATGGCTACACCTTC
CASNPRGADGYTF
>15|TRBJ2-6|NA|TRBV19|once
TGTGCCAGTAGTGCCTACAGCTCTGGGGCCAACGTCCTGACTTTC
CASSAYSSGANVLTF
>16|TRBJ2-1|TRBD2|TRBV27|once
TGTGCCAGCAGTTTAGCGGGAGGGGCGACCTACAATGAGCAGTTCTTC
CASSLAGGATYNEQFF
>15|TRBJ2-5|NA|TRBV4-3|NA
TGCGCCAGCAGCCAAGATTTAGGGGCCCAAGAGACCCAGTACTTC
CASSQDLGAQETQYF
>16|TRBJ2-5|TRBD1|TRBV24-1|NA
TGTGCCACCTCGCCAGGGGGCGTCAGGGTTGGAGAGACCCAGTACTTC
CATSPGGVRVGETQYF
>14|TRBJ2-7|NA|TRBV5-1|few
TGCGCCAGCAAACCGGGACTCTCAAACTACGAGCAGTACTTC
CASKPGLSNYEQYF
>14|TRBJ1-6|NA|TRBV7-9|NA
TGTGCCAGCAGCTTGTTGAGTAATAATTCACCCCTCCACTTT
CASSLLSNNSPLHF
>12|TRBJ2-1|NA|TRBV9|NA
TGTGCCAGCAGTGGCCAGGGCTTTGAGCAGTTCTTC
CASSGQGFEQFF
>12|TRBJ2-5|NA|TRBV18|NA
TGTGCCAGCTCACTTCTTCAAGAGACCCAGTACTTC
CASSLLQETQYF
>14|TRBJ2-2|TRBD1|TRBV9|NA
TGTGCCAGCAGCGCCCCAGGGGGAGTTGGGGAGCTGTTTTTT
CASSAPGGVGELFF
>15|TRBJ2-1|TRBD2|TRBV19|NA
TGTGCCAGTATTCCGAGCGGGAGGGGAATCAATGAGCAGTTCTTC
CASIPSGRGINEQFF
>16|TRBJ2-1|TRBD2|TRBV9|once
TGTGCCAGCAGCGCCAATAGCGGGAGGTCCTACAATGAGCAGTTCTTC
CASSANSGRSYNEQFF
>20|TRBJ2-2|NA|TRBV5-4|NA
TGTGCCAGCAGCTCCCCCGAGCTCGGGACGGGAGCTTCGGGCACCGGGGAGCTGTTTTTT
CASSSPELGTGASGTGELFF
>15|TRBJ1-5|TRBD1|TRBV4-2|NA
TGTGCCAGCAGCCAGGAAGACAGGGCAACTCAGCCCCAGCATTTT
CASSQEDRATQPQHF
>16|TRBJ2-1|TRBD2|TRBV9|NA
TGTGCCAGCAGCTCCCTAGCGGGAGGTATTGAAAATGAGCAGTTCTTC
CASSSLAGGIENEQFF
>16|TRBJ2-3|NA|TRBV6-6|NA
TGTGCCAGCAGTTACATGCTCGGTCTGCACACAGATACGCAGTATTTT
CASSYMLGLHTDTQYF
>15|TRBJ1-2|NA|TRBV4-2|NA
TGTGCCAGCAGCCAAGAGCGCAGGGGCCCCCAGGGCTACACCTTC
CASSQERRGPQGYTF
>13|TRBJ2-7|TRBD2|TRBV12-3/TRBV12-4|NA
TGTGCCAGCAGTCGGGGACTATCCTACGAGCAGTACTTC
CASSRGLSYEQYF
>15|TRBJ1-2|TRBD1|TRBV28|NA
TGTGCCAGCAACGGACAGGGGGCGAAGGACTATGGCTACACCTTC
CASNGQGAKDYGYTF
>13|TRBJ1-3|NA|TRBV7-9|NA
TGTGCCAGCAGCCCCAGTTCTCGAAACACCATATATTTT
CASSPSSRNTIYF
>15|TRBJ2-7|TRBD1|TRBV6-5|NA
TGTGCCAGCAGAGCTCCGGGACAGGGGCCCTACGAGCAGTACTTC
CASRAPGQGPYEQYF
>15|TRBJ2-3|NA|TRBV11-2|NA
TGTGCCAGCAAAAGGATTAGCTCGCGAACAGATACGCAGTATTTT
CASKRISSRTDTQYF
>13|TRBJ2-1|NA|TRBV5-4|NA
TGTGCCAGCAGCAGGGGGGGCCTTAATGAGCAGTTCTTC
CASSRGGLNEQFF
>16|TRBJ2-2|TRBD2|TRBV7-3|NA
TGTGCCAGCAGCTTTCTCAGCGGGAGTCGTACCGGGGAGCTGTTTTTT
CASSFLSGSRTGELFF
>16|TRBJ1-2|TRBD1|TRBV2|NA
TGTGCCAGCAGTGAATATCCACAGGGGGCAAACTATGGCTACACCTTC
CASSEYPQGANYGYTF
>15|TRBJ2-7|NA|TRBV7-3|once
TGTGCCAGCAGCTTAAGTAGCGGTTCCTCCTACGAGCAGTACTTC
CASSLSSGSSYEQYF
>15|TRBJ1-1|TRBD1|TRBV5-1|few
TGCGCCAGCAGCGCGGGACAGGGACCGAACACTGAAGCTTTCTTT
CASSAGQGPNTEAFF
>13|TRBJ2-1|NA|TRBV7-3|NA
TGTGCCAGCAGCTTAACGCGCAGGGATGAGCAGTTCTTC
CASSLTRRDEQFF
>15|TRBJ1-2|TRBD1|TRBV6-5|many
TGTGCCAGCAGTTATCGGACAGGGGGGCGGTATGGCTACACCTTC
CASSYRTGGRYGYTF
>14|TRBJ2-2|NA|TRBV5-6|NA
TGTGCCAGCAGCTTAGATGTAGTCCCCGGGGAGCTGTTTTTT
CASSLDVVPGELFF
>12|TRBJ2-1|NA|TRBV7-3|NA
TGTGCCAGCAGCTCAGGCGTGAACGAGCAGTTCTTC
CASSSGVNEQFF
>16|TRBJ2-1|NA|TRBV7-3|NA
TGTGCCAGCAGCCTCTTCGGAGGGGTGACCGTCGATGAGCAGTTCTTC
CASSLFGGVTVDEQFF
>15|TRBJ1-1|NA|TRBV25-1|NA
TGTGCCAGCAGTGAATCCCTTATGACGGGTGGGGCAGCTTTCTTT
CASSESLMTGGAAFF
>15|TRBJ1-6|NA|TRBV5-5|NA
TGTGCCAGCGGAAATTGGGGGGAGTATAATTCACCCCTCCACTTT
CASGNWGEYNSPLHF